The 10 T cell receptor beta chains below come from one sample, sequenced in a study of T cells expressing NK-cell markers. TCRdb reprocessed the 5' RACE reads and stores each CDR3 protein as one record, lacking DNA. The listing contains some 450,000 distinct CDR3 sequences. The specimen sequenced was blood T cells: a sorted CD56 or NKG2C T cell subset, CD4+ or CD8+ T cells, or bulk PBMC T cells (not recorded which). These receptor sequences come from a woman aged 18-70 years in good health.

The chain has TRBV5-4 and TRBJ2-1; the TCRdb call, TRBD1, lacks DNA for checking. The length of the CDR3 is 14 residues. Germline CDR1 reads SGHNT; CDR2 reads YYREEE (reference sequence). This CDR3 reads CASTPLPSYNEQFF.

The gene calls are TRBV7-2 and TRBJ2-5; TCRdb's D call, TRBD1, is unchecked because there is no DNA. Germline V gene data show CDR1 as SGHTA and CDR2 as FQGNSA. This CDR3 is built from 15 residues. The CDR3: CASSPRPGVWETQYF.

J is TRBJ1-1 and V is TRBV7-8; the TCRdb call, TRBD1, lacks DNA for checking. This CDR3 region has 16 residues. The germline gives CDR1 SGHVS, CDR2 FQNEAQ. The CDR3 spells CASSFLAGTVNTEAFF.

The rearrangement links TRBV11-2 to TRBJ2-1; the D call of TRBD2 rests on TCRdb alone, since no DNA is present to check it. This CDR3 has 18 amino acids. Germline assignment: CDR1 SGHAT and CDR2 FQNNGV. The chain's CDR3 is CASSFPAASGASYNEQFF.

V and J are TRBV20-1 and TRBJ2-5; absent DNA, TCRdb's TRBD1 call cannot be checked. Germline V CDR1 and CDR2: DFQATT, SNEGSKA (reference sequence). CDR3 length equals 14 residues. CDR3 residues: CSASRQGWGETQYF.

The J gene is TRBJ1-4, the V gene TRBV12-3 or TRBV12-4; TCRdb designates TRBD1, a call that cannot be tested without DNA. This CDR3 region has 20 residues. This CDR3 reads CASSKRQGLDIGSMNEKLFF.

The J gene is TRBJ2-1, the V gene TRBV6-5. This CDR3 region has 13 residues. Germline loops: CDR1 MNHEY, CDR2 SVGAGI. The CDR3 region is CASSYSRRDEQFF.

This chain uses TRBV7-8 with TRBJ1-5. Per the germline V gene, CDR1 is SGHVS and CDR2 is FQNEAQ. This CDR3 region has 13 residues. The CDR3 sequence is CASRNYVGQPQHF.

This chain connects TRBV29-1 to TRBJ2-2. Germline CDR1 is SQVTM and CDR2 is ANQGSEA. The CDR3 loop spans 11 amino acids. CDR3 in amino acids: CSVRNGGELFF.

CDR3 region: CSVGWQAVIWGSYNSPLHF. V usage is TRBV29-1 and J usage is TRBJ1-6. There are 19 residues in the CDR3. CDR1 and CDR2 from the germline V gene are SQVTM and ANQGSEA.